This entry describes one T cell receptor (beta chain). The clone's antigen remains unknown. No much larger clone is present one base from it, and per-base qualities are unavailable. This entry is derived from a study of control samples from healthy donors and cancer patients (dated by TCRdb to the early 2020s). Library preparation used the immunoSEQ multiplex PCR assay. In its TCRdb copy, this immuneACCESS table keeps in-frame sequences only and misses some clones. Where compared with another copy, unresolved V genes explain less than half of these, and the others have no known cause. In all, the sample holds tens of thousands of clones, and approximately 84% of those were seen once. The top ten clonotypes cover around 40% of the sample. The CDR3 covers 17 residues, taking in both the cysteine and the phenylalanine. Of all the DNA, just the CDR3 is kept, 51 bases in frame from base 1. Trimming takes 1 base from V and 7 bases from J, and the germline ends sit 18 bases apart. The germline V gene specifies SGHDT as CDR1 and YYEEEE as CDR2.

This TCR was recovered from a man between 65 and 85 years old with lung cancer. The source material was PBMCs. The chain was built from TRBV5-6 and TRBJ1-6; tentative D gene TRBD1, with 6 bases matching. The CDR3 reads as follows: CASSLFVRGANNSPLHF. The DNA sequence is as follows: TGTGCCAGCAGCTTGTTTGTCAGGGGAGCAAACAATTCACCCCTCCACTTT.